This TCR beta chain was retrieved from a study of T cell repertoires in cytomegalovirus infection. General study points: Pooled public TCR beta family frequency picked out CMV carriers with the relevant HLA.

This CDR3 has 15 amino acids. V lost 0 bases to trimming and J lost 4 bases, with 10 bases between them. Germline values: CDR1 LGHNA, CDR2 YNFKEQ. TCRdb re-derived calls from the reads in MiXCR, one entry per CDR3 protein. The sample consists of some 97,000 distinct CDR3 sequences, 20% to 30% of them appearing once. The table lists this clonotype with a few counts. The antigen remains undetermined. The sequence came from a human donor in good health (CMV status not recorded). Some clones in this sample may be carry-over from other donors' samples. Sequenced input: CD8+ T cells from PBMCs. The chain carries TRBV4-2 and TRBJ1-5; D is possibly TRBD1 (6 bases). The CDR3 DNA is TGTGCCAGCAGCCAAGAAACAGGGTTAAATCAGCCCCAGCATTTT. Its protein product is CASSQETGLNQPQHF.